This T cell receptor (beta chain) was sequenced in a study of blood T cell repertoires in COVID-19. Study context: Both acute and convalescent COVID-19 samples were obtained from the United States, Italy and Spain. In each case, the material was cDNA or gDNA derived from T cells, B-cell-depleted T cells, or PBMCs.

Authors' processing steps: It was from reference gene primer amplification that nucleated cell counts were estimated. Measured with immunoSEQ multiplex PCR; TCRdb has only the in-frame clones, and not every one. The V and J calls and clone size were taken over from that table, and D and trimming were inferred from the DNA. The sample records under 100,000 clones, around four fifths being singletons. The CDR3 contains 16 residues. The germline V gene encodes CDR1 SGHKS and CDR2 YYEKEE (reference sequence). J lost 2 bases, V lost 2 bases, and 4 bases had no gene match. The rearrangement links TRBV5-5 to TRBJ2-5; the match to TRBD2 covers 12 bases. This receptor was identified in a man over 45 with acute or convalescent COVID-19. The material sequenced was peripheral blood. This CDR3 reads CASSFLAGGEQETQYF. The CDR3 DNA is TGTGCCAGCAGCTTTCTAGCGGGGGGGGAACAAGAGACCCAGTACTTC.